This TCR beta chain was found in a study of blood T cell repertoires in COVID-19. Study information: Both acute and convalescent COVID-19 samples were obtained from the United States, Italy and Spain. T cells, B-cell-depleted T cells, or PBMCs provided the cDNA or gDNA that served as material.

The CDR3 contains 16 residues. The V gene's germline CDR1 is SGHRS and CDR2 YFSETQ. The junction had 4 bases not matched to a gene; V was cut back by 0 bases and J by 0 bases. In the original workflow: Estimates of nucleated cell counts were drawn from the amplification of reference gene primers. The method was immunoSEQ multiplex PCR; TCRdb's version includes in-frame clones alone and lacks a portion of them. Clone size and V and J calls were adopted from that table, with D and trimming inferred from the DNA. Among roughly 60,000 clones, approximately 80% were seen once, and the ten largest hold roughly 6%.

What was sequenced was peripheral blood. This rearrangement joins TRBV5-1 to TRBJ1-1; the match to TRBD1 covers 8 bases. The TCR sequence derives from a woman aged 55-69 years with acute or convalescent COVID-19. The CDR3 loop is CASSLALGQVNTEAFF. In DNA form, the CDR3 reads TGCGCCAGCAGCTTGGCCTTGGGACAGGTGAACACTGAAGCTTTCTTT.